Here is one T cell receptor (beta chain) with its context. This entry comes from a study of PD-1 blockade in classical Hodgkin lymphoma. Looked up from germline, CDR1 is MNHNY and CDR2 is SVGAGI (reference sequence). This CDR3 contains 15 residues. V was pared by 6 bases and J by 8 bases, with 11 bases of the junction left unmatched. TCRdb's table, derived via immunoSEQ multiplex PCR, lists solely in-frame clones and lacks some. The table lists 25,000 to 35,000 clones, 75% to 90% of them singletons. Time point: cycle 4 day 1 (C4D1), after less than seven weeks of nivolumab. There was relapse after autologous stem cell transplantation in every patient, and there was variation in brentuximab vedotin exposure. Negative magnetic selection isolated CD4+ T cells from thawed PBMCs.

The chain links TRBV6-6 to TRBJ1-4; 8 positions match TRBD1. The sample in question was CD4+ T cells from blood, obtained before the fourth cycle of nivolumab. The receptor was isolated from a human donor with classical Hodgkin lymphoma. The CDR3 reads CASRPLRGREEKLFF. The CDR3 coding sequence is TGTGCCAGCAGACCACTCAGGGGGCGGGAAGAAAAACTGTTTTTT.